The T cell receptor beta chain under discussion was sequenced for a study of control samples from healthy donors and cancer patients. This clone has only a few counts. The table came from immunoSEQ multiplex PCR; TCRdb's copy has only in-frame clones and leaves some out. The sample lists fewer than 95,000 clones; roughly nine tenths were seen once. This CDR3 region has 15 residues. Germline V gene sequence: CDR1 LGHNA, CDR2 YSLEER. With V trimmed by 4 bases and J by 8 bases, 11 bases remained unmatched. J is TRBJ2-1 and V is TRBV4-3; 7 bases align to TRBD2. The origin of this receptor is a man aged 30 to 39 in good health. Sequencing input: blood. The CDR3 DNA follows: TGCGCCAGCAGCCCGTTAGCGGGCCGAGGATATGAGCAGTTCTTC. The encoded protein is CASSPLAGRGYEQFF.